These T cell receptor beta chains were read from a single sample in a study of cytomegalovirus exposure and HLA in healthy donors. Libraries were prepared by immunoSEQ multiplex PCR; TCRdb keeps only in-frame clonotypes and omits some of them. The sample carries about 140,000 clones, 65% to 85% recorded once. The sequencing input was PBMCs. Receptors originate from a male donor in good health and CMV-seronegative. Each CDR3 is given with its conserved first and last residue. The order of the fields is clone size, D gene, J gene, V gene, CDR3 DNA, CDR3 protein. A D gene is named only where the DNA matches it firmly. Expanded clones are given a class, and other clones once, few, many or no size at all.

>-|-|TRBJ2-1|TRBV30
TGTGCCTGGAGTGTGTCGAGAGAGCAGTTCTTC
CAWSVSREQFF
>-|-|TRBJ2-7|TRBV10-1
TGCGCCAGCAGTGAGTCTTCCTCCTACCTGTACTTC
CASSESSSYLYF
>-|TRBD2|TRBJ2-3|TRBV5-6
TGTGCCAGCACCCGAGGGACTAGCAAGTATTTT
CASTRGTSKYF
>-|-|TRBJ2-1|TRBV7-3
TGTGCCAGCAGCTATCGACAGGACTACAATGAGCAGTTCTTC
CASSYRQDYNEQFF
>-|TRBD1|TRBJ1-2|TRBV11-2
TGTGCCAGCAGGCTTTCCGGGACAGTGAGAACTTATGGCTACACCTTC
CASRLSGTVRTYGYTF
>-|TRBD1|TRBJ1-6|TRBV6-6
TGTGCCGCCGGGGACAGGGGAACCTATAATTCACCCCTCCACTTT
CAAGDRGTYNSPLHF
>-|TRBD2|TRBJ2-7|TRBV15
TGTGCCACCAGCAGAGATCGGCTAGCGGAATACGAGCAGTACTTC
CATSRDRLAEYEQYF
>-|-|TRBJ1-1|TRBV15
TGTGCCACCAGCAGGGGGGGGGAAGCTCTCATGAACACTGAAGCTTTCTTT
CATSRGGEALMNTEAFF
>-|-|TRBJ1-2|TRBV2
TGTGCCAGCAGTACCGCCAGAGGAGTCAACTATGGCTACACCTTC
CASSTARGVNYGYTF
>-|-|TRBJ1-2|TRBV7-3
TGTGCCAGCAGCCCCCTTTATGGCTACACCTTC
CASSPLYGYTF
>-|-|TRBJ2-1|TRBV11-3
TGTGCCAGCAGTCTAGGTGCGGGGGCGAGGGATGAGCAGTTCTTC
CASSLGAGARDEQFF
>-|-|TRBJ1-5|TRBV11-2
TGTGCCAGCAGCTTGGAGCCGGGGTTGGGTCAGCCCCAGCATTTT
CASSLEPGLGQPQHF
>-|-|TRBJ2-5|TRBV19
TGTGCCAGTAGTATAACAGGGTATGGGACCCAGTACTTC
CASSITGYGTQYF
>once|TRBD1|TRBJ2-7|TRBV7-8
TGTGCCAGCAGCCCAGGGGGACCCTACGAGCAGTACTTC
CASSPGGPYEQYF
>-|TRBD2|TRBJ2-4|TRBV29-1
TGCAGCGTTGAAATTGGGGGGGTAAACATTCAGTACTTC
CSVEIGGVNIQYF
>few|-|TRBJ2-7|TRBV7-9
TGTGCCAGCAGCATCGAGAGGGAGTTGTACTTC
CASSIERELYF
>-|TRBD1|TRBJ2-3|TRBV28
TGTGCCAGCAGTTCCTCTACCGGGACAGGGTTAAGCACAGATACGCAGTATTTT
CASSSSTGTGLSTDTQYF
>-|TRBD2|TRBJ2-1|TRBV7-2
TGTGCCAGCAGCCCAAGCGGGGTTAAGGGGAATGAGCAGTTCTTC
CASSPSGVKGNEQFF
>few|-|TRBJ2-4|TRBV14
TGTGCCAGCAGCCGAGTTACGGGATTAGCCAAAAACATTCAGTACTTC
CASSRVTGLAKNIQYF
>-|-|TRBJ2-5|TRBV10-2
TGCGCCAGCGACGGGGGACTACAGGGACAAGAGACCCAGTACTTC
CASDGGLQGQETQYF
>-|-|TRBJ2-7|TRBV7-9
TGTGCCAGCAGCTACGGACAGCCTTCCTACGAGCAGTACTTC
CASSYGQPSYEQYF
>-|-|TRBJ2-3|TRBV27
TGTGCCAGCAGTTCGGGACTCGTAACAGATACGCAGTATTTT
CASSSGLVTDTQYF
>once|-|TRBJ1-5|TRBV6-5
TGTGCCAGCCGAACTGGGGGGAGGAATCAGCCCCAGCATTTT
CASRTGGRNQPQHF
>-|-|TRBJ2-3|TRBV7-6
TGTGCCAGCAGCCACGGACAGCTCACAGATACGCAGTATTTT
CASSHGQLTDTQYF
>-|-|TRBJ2-7|TRBV7-3
TGTGCCAGCAGCTTCGACAGCTCCTACGAGCAGTACTTC
CASSFDSSYEQYF
>-|TRBD2|TRBJ2-7|TRBV13
TGTGCCAGCAGCCCTAAGGGTAGCGGGATTCTCGGCGAGCAGTACTTC
CASSPKGSGILGEQYF
>once|TRBD2|TRBJ2-7|TRBV5-1
TGCGCCAGCAGCTTAGGCCAGCGGGAGTACGAGCAGTACTTC
CASSLGQREYEQYF
>-|-|TRBJ1-1|TRBV27
TGTGCCAGCAGTTTAGAGGAGAACACTGAAGCTTTCTTT
CASSLEENTEAFF
>once|-|TRBJ1-3|TRBV4-1
TGCGCCAGCAGCCACCCCGTAATTGGAAACACCATATATTTT
CASSHPVIGNTIYF
>once|TRBD1|TRBJ2-1|TRBV11-2
TGTGCCAGCAGCTTAGCGGGACAGGGAATCCCCTCCGGCAATGAGCAGTTCTTC
CASSLAGQGIPSGNEQFF
>-|TRBD1|TRBJ1-5|TRBV2
TGTGCCAGCAGCCTTAACCCGGCCGGGGACAGCCTCAATCAGCCCCAGCATTTT
CASSLNPAGDSLNQPQHF
>-|-|TRBJ2-3|TRBV19
TGTGCCAGTAGTTTGCCCGGGTTGAGCACAGATACGCAGTATTTT
CASSLPGLSTDTQYF